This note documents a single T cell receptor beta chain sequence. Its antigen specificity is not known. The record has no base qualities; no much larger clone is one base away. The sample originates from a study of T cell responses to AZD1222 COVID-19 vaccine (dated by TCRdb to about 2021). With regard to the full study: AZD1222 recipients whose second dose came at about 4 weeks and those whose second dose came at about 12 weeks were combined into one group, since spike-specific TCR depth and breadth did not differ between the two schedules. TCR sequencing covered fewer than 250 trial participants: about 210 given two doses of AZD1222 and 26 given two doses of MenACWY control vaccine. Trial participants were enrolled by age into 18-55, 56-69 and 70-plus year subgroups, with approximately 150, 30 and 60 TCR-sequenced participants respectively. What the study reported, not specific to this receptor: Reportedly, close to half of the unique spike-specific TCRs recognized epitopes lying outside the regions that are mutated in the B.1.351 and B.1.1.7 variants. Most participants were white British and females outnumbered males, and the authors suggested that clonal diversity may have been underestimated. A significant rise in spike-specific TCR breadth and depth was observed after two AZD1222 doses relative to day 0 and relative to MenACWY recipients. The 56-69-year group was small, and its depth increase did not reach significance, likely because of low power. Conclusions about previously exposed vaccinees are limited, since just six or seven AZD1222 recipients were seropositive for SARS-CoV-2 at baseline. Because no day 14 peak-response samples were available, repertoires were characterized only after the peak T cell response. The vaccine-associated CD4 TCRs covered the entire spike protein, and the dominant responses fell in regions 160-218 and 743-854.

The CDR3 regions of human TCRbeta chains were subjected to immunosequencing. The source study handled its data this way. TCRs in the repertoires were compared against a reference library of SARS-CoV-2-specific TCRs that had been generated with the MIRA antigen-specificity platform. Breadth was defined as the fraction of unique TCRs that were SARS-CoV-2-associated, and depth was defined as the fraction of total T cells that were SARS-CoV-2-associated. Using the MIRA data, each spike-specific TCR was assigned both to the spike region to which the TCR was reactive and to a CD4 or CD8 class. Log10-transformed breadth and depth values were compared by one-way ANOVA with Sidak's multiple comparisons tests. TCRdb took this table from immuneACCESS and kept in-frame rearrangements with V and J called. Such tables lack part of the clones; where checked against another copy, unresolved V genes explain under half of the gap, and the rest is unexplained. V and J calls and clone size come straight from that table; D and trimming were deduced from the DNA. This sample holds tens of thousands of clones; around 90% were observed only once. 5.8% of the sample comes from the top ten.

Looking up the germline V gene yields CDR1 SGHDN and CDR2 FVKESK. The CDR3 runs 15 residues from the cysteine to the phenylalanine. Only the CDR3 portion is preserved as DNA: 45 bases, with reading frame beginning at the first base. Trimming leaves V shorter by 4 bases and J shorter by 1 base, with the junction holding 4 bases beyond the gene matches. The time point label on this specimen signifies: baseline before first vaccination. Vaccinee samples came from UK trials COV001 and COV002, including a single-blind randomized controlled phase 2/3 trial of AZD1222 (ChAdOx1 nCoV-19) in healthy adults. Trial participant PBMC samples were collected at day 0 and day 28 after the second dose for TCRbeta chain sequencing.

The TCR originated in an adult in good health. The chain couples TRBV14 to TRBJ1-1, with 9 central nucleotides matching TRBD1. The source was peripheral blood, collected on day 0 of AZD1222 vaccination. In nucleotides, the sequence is TGTGCCAGCAGCCTCGGGACAGGGAAGAACACTGAAGCTTTCTTT. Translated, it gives CASSLGTGKNTEAFF.